These T cell receptor beta chains were read from a single sample in a study of beta chain features in type 1 diabetes. Data came from immunoSEQ multiplex PCR; TCRdb stores just in-frame clones and leaves some out. This table holds 150,000 to 200,000 clones, about 63% found once. Specimen: naive CD4+ T cells from blood. The receptors originated from a man younger than 40 with type 1 diabetes. Both conserved end residues are part of each CDR3. A D gene is named only where the DNA matches it firmly.

j_call d_call cdr3_length v_call cdr3_aa
TRBJ2-3 - 15 TRBV7-9 CASSGPGLITDTQYF
TRBJ1-4 TRBD1 15 TRBV4-1 CASSQADRAGVELFF
TRBJ1-1 - 14 TRBV14 CASSHLGHVTEAFF
TRBJ2-4 - 15 TRBV6-6 CASSYSEGWRNIQYF
TRBJ2-5 - 13 TRBV25-1 CASSEFMGETQYF
TRBJ2-7 - 13 TRBV21-1 CACAFRRGYEQYF
TRBJ1-5 - 16 TRBV25-1 CASSESGGSGNQPQHF
TRBJ1-1 - 13 TRBV10-1 CASQDRENTEAFF
TRBJ2-7 - 15 TRBV7-9 CASSWGKGPSYEQYF
TRBJ2-6 TRBD1 18 TRBV4-3 CASSETGTGVAGANVLTF
TRBJ2-1 - 13 TRBV5-1 CASSLGGSNEQFF
TRBJ1-5 - 13 TRBV5-6 CASSPGMSLPQHF
TRBJ2-3 - 13 TRBV6-5 CASSFNQGDTQYF
TRBJ2-5 - 14 TRBV28 CASSSGGSQETQYF
TRBJ1-1 - 15 TRBV7-2 CASSSYRELNTEAFF
TRBJ1-2 - 9 TRBV29-1 CSVEGGYTF
TRBJ2-6 - 17 TRBV7-9 CASSLWALEPGANVLTF
TRBJ2-6 - 17 TRBV29-1 CSAQDSFTSSGANVLTF
TRBJ2-6 - 16 TRBV7-9 CASSGIQRTGANVLTF
TRBJ2-5 - 11 TRBV10-3 CAISSQETQYF
TRBJ2-1 - 15 TRBV9 CASSALGAPNNEQFF
TRBJ2-2 - 13 TRBV7-2 CASSFGVTGELFF
TRBJ2-2 - 13 TRBV30 CAASTGTTGELFF
TRBJ2-4 TRBD1 15 TRBV7-9 CASSRTTGGRNIQYF
TRBJ1-1 - 11 TRBV30 CAWRVGQAAFF
TRBJ2-6 - 14 TRBV7-8 CASVTRSGANVLTF
TRBJ1-3 TRBD1 14 TRBV29-1 CSVGETGFGNTIYF
TRBJ2-5 - 14 TRBV7-2 CASSLTHTEETQYF
TRBJ1-2 - 14 TRBV29-1 CSVESTDGGYGYTF